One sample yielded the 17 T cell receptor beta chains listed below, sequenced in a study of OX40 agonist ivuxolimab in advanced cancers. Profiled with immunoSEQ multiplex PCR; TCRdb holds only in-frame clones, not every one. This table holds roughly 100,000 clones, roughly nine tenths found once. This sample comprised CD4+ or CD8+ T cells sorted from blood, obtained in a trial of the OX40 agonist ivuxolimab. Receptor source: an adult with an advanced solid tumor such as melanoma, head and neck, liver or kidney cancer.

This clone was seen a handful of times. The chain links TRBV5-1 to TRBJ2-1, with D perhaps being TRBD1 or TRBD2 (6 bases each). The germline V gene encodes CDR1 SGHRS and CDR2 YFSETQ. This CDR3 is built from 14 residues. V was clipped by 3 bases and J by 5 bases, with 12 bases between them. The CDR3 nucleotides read TGCGCCAGCAGCTACGGGGGACACGACAATGAGCAGTTCTTC. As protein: CASSYGGHDNEQFF.

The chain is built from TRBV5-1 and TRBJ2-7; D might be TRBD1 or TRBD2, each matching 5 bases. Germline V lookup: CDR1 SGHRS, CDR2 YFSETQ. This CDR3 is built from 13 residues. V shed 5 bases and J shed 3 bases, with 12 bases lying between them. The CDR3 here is CASRRDLDYEQYF. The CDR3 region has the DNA TGCGCCAGCAGACGGGACCTTGACTACGAGCAGTACTTC.

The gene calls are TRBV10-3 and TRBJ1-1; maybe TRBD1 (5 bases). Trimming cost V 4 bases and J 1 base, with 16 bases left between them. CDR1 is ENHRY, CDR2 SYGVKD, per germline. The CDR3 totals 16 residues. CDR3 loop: CAISGGTGPQNTEAFF. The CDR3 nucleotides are TGTGCCATCAGTGGGGGCACCGGGCCTCAGAACACTGAAGCTTTCTTT.

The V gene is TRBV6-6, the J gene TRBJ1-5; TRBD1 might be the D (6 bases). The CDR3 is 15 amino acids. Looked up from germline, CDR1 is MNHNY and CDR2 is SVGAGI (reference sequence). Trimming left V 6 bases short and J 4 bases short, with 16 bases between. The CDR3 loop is CASRPDRRGNQPQHF. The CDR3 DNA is TGTGCCAGCAGACCCGACAGGAGGGGAAATCAGCCCCAGCATTTT.

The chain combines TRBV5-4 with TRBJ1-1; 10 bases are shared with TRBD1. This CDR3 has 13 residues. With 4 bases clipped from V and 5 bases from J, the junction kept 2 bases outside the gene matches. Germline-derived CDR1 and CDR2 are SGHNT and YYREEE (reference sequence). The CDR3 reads CASSRDRGTEAFF. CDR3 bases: TGTGCCAGCAGCCGGGACAGGGGAACTGAAGCTTTCTTT.

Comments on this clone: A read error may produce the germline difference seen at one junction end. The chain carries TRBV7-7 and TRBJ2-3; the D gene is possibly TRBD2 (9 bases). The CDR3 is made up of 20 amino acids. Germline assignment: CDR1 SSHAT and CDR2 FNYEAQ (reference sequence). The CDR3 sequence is CASSLGDRWGSSGIVKLGYF. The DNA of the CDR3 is TGTGCTAGCAGCTTAGGGGACAGGTGGGGCTCTAGCGGGATCGTCAAGTTGGGGTATTTT. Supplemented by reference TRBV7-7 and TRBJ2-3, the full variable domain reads GAGVSQSPRYKVTKRGQDVTLRCDPISSHATLYWYQQALGQGPEFLTYFNYEAQPDKSGLPSDRFSAERPEGSISTLTIQRTEQRDSAMYRCASSLGDRWGSSGIVKLGYFGPGTRLTVL.

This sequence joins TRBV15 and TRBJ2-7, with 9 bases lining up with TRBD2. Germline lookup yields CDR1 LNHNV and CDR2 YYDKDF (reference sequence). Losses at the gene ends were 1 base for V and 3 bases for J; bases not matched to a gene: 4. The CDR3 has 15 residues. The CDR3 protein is CATSRAREGYYEQYF. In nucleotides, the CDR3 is TGTGCCACCAGCAGAGCGCGGGAGGGCTACTACGAGCAGTACTTC. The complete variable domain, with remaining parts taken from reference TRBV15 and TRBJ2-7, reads DAMVIQNPRYQVTQFGKPVTLSCSQTLNHNVMYWYQQKSSQAPKLLFHYYDKDFNNEADTPDNFQSRRPNTSFCFLDIRSPGLGDTAMYLCATSRAREGYYEQYFGPGTRLTVT.

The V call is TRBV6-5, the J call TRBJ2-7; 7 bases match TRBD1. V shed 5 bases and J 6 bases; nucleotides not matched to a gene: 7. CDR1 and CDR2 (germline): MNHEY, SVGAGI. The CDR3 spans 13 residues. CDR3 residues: CASSPRQGGEQYF. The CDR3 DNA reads TGTGCCAGCAGTCCCCGACAGGGTGGCGAGCAGTACTTC.

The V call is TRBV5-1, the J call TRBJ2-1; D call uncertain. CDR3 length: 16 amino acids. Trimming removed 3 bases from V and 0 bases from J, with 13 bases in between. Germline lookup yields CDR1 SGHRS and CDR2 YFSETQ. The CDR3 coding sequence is TGCGCCAGCAGCTCAGGACCGTCCAGCTCCTACAATGAGCAGTTCTTC. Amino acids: CASSSGPSSSYNEQFF.

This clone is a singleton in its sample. The CDR3 protein is CASSKAGPGTGVGGYTF. In DNA form, the CDR3 reads TGTGCCAGTAGTAAGGCCGGTCCCGGGACAGGGGTCGGTGGCTACACCTTC. The V call is TRBV19, the J call TRBJ1-2; 10 bases fit TRBD1. The CDR3 covers 17 residues. V trimming: 4 bases; J trimming: 7 bases; junction bases outside the gene matches: 15. Germline values: CDR1 LNHDA, CDR2 SQIVND (reference sequence).

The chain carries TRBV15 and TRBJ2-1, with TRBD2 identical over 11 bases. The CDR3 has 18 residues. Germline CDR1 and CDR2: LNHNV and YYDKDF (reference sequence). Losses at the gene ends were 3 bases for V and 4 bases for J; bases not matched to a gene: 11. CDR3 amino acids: CATSSVAGGPKSYNEQFF. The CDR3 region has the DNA TGTGCCACCAGCAGTGTAGCGGGAGGGCCGAAGAGTTACAATGAGCAGTTCTTC.

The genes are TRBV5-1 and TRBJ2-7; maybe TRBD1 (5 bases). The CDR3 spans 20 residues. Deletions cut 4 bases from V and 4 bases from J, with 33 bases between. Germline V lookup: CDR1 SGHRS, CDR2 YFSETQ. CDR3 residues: CASSNAGLDTGLRKAYEQYF. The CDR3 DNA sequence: TGCGCCAGCAGCAATGCAGGCTTGGATACAGGCTTGCGCAAAGCGTACGAGCAGTACTTC.

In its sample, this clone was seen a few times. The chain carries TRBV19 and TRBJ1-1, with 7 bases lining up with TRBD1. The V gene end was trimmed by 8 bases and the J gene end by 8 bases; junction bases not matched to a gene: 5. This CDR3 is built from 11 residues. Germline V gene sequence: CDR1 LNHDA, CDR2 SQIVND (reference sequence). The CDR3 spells CASGDRSEAFF. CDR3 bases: TGTGCCAGTGGGGACAGATCAGAAGCTTTCTTT.

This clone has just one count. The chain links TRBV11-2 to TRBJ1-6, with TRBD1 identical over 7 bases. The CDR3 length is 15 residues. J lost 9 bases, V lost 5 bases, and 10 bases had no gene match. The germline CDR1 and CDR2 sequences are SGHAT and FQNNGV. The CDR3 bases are TGTGCCAGCAGCGCCGGGGACAGACCCACTTCACCCCTCCACTTT. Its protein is CASSAGDRPTSPLHF.

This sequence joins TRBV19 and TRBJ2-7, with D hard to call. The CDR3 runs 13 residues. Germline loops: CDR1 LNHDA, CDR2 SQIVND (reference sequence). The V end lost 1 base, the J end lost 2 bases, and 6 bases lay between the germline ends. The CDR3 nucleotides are TGTGCCAGTAGTATAGGGGCGACCTACGAGCAGTACTTC. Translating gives CASSIGATYEQYF.

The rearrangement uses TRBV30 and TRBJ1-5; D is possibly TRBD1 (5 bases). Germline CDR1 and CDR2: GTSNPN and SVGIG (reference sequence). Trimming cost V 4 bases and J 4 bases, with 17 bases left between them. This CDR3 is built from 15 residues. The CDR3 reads CAWKDKQVGNQPQHF. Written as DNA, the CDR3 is TGTGCCTGGAAAGATAAACAGGTGGGAAATCAGCCCCAGCATTTT.

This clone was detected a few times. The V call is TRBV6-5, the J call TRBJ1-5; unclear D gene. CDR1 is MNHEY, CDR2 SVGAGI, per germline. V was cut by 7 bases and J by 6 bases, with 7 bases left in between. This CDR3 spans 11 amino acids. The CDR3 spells CASTHGQPQHF. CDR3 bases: TGTGCCAGCACGCACGGTCAGCCCCAGCATTTT.